A selection of T cell receptor beta chains follows, all from one sample in a study of blood T cell repertoires in COVID-19. The repertoire was sequenced with immunoSEQ multiplex PCR; TCRdb's copy has only in-frame clones and lacks some. This table holds approximately 190,000 clones, about 80% found once. The sequenced sample consisted of PBMCs or T cells enriched from blood (not recorded which). The source is a man between 40 and 49 years old who had recovered from COVID-19. Each CDR3 is given with its conserved first and last residue. A D gene is named only where the DNA matches it firmly. Clone size is shown for a subset of rows, as once, few, many or a class of expanded clone.

clone size	V gene	D gene	J gene	CDR3 DNA	CDR3 protein
NA	TRBV9	NA	TRBJ1-1	TGTGCCAGCAGCGTAGCGGGGAAACAGGGGAACACTGAAGCTTTCTTT	CASSVAGKQGNTEAFF
NA	TRBV5-5	TRBD2	TRBJ2-3	TGTGCCAGCAGCCCAGGGACTAGCGGGGCAGACACGCAGTATTTT	CASSPGTSGADTQYF
NA	TRBV7-7	NA	TRBJ2-6	TGTGCCAGCAGCCTACAGGAAGAGTCCAACGTCCTGACTTTC	CASSLQEESNVLTF
NA	TRBV6-5	TRBD1	TRBJ1-2	TGTGCCAGCAACATACAGGGGGCCCCTCACGATGGCTACACCTTC	CASNIQGAPHDGYTF
NA	TRBV29-1	NA	TRBJ1-2	TGCAGCGTTGGACAGATAAACTATGGCTACACCTTC	CSVGQINYGYTF
NA	TRBV7-2	NA	TRBJ2-7	TGTGCCAGCAGCTTAGGTGGTGGCGGTGTAAGCTCCTACGAGCAGTACTTC	CASSLGGGGVSSYEQYF
NA	TRBV5-1	NA	TRBJ1-2	TGCGCCAGCAGCTTGGGGCAGGAGGGGCTCTATGGCTACACCTTC	CASSLGQEGLYGYTF
NA	TRBV24-1	NA	TRBJ2-3	TGTGCCACCAGTGATTTCTCAGATACGCAGTATTTT	CATSDFSDTQYF
NA	TRBV27	NA	TRBJ2-4	TGTGCCAGCAGTCCCAGACAGTTTACGTCGGCCAAAAACATTCAGTACTTC	CASSPRQFTSAKNIQYF
NA	TRBV21-1	NA	TRBJ2-7	TGTGCCAGCAGCAAAGCCGAGACAGAGGCCTACGAGCAGTACTTC	CASSKAETEAYEQYF
NA	TRBV19	NA	TRBJ1-5	TGTGCCAGTACCTCCAGGCGGGGTCTCGGCCAGCCCCAGCATTTT	CASTSRRGLGQPQHF
NA	TRBV6-6	NA	TRBJ1-6	TGTGCCAGCAGCCTCCAGCAGGGCTATAATTCACCCCTCCACTTT	CASSLQQGYNSPLHF
NA	TRBV7-6	TRBD1	TRBJ2-1	TGTGCCAGCAGCTTATCCCGGGACAGGGTCGTCTACAATGAGCAGTTCTTC	CASSLSRDRVVYNEQFF
NA	TRBV3-1/TRBV3-2	NA	TRBJ1-5	TGTGCCAGCAGCCAAGGGTTCCAGGATCAGCCCCAGCATTTT	CASSQGFQDQPQHF
NA	TRBV6-5	NA	TRBJ1-2	TGTGCCAGCTTATTCACAGGCGCGAGGGGCTACACCTTC	CASLFTGARGYTF
NA	TRBV9	NA	TRBJ1-2	TGTGCCAGCAGCGTACCGGGGAGAGGTGGCTACACCTTC	CASSVPGRGGYTF
NA	TRBV5-4	TRBD1	TRBJ1-2	TGTGCCAGCAGCTTGTCCGTCGGCAGGGGGGTCCCTCGTCTGAACTACACCTTC	CASSLSVGRGVPRLNYTF
NA	TRBV5-4	NA	TRBJ2-1	TGTGCCAGCAGCTTGTCATTCAGCTCCTACAATGAGCAGTTCTTC	CASSLSFSSYNEQFF
NA	TRBV5-6	NA	TRBJ1-3	TGTGCCAGCAGCTTAGGCAGGTCTGTAAACACCATATATTTT	CASSLGRSVNTIYF
NA	TRBV3-1/TRBV3-2	NA	TRBJ1-6	TGTGCCAGCAGCCCAAATCAGGGGACGGGTTCACCCCTCCACTTT	CASSPNQGTGSPLHF
NA	TRBV9	TRBD1	TRBJ1-2	TGTGCCAGCAGCTCGGACCCCCAGGGGGAATATGGCTACACCTTC	CASSSDPQGEYGYTF
NA	TRBV19	NA	TRBJ1-5	TGTGCCAGTAACCGGGGGAACAGCAATCAGCCCCAGCATTTT	CASNRGNSNQPQHF
once	TRBV9	NA	TRBJ2-3	TGTGCCAGCAGCGTAGATCAACTTCTGGCAGATACGCAGTATTTT	CASSVDQLLADTQYF
NA	TRBV7-2	NA	TRBJ1-1	TGTGCCAGCAGGATCGGTCTACGAACTGAAGCTTTCTTT	CASRIGLRTEAFF
NA	TRBV24-1	NA	TRBJ2-3	TGTGCCACCAGTGATTTAGGTCGAGGGACTAGCACAGATACGCAGTATTTT	CATSDLGRGTSTDTQYF
NA	TRBV6-2/TRBV6-3	NA	TRBJ1-4	TGTGCCAGCAGTCCGGTGGATGAAAAACTGTTTTTT	CASSPVDEKLFF
NA	TRBV7-2	TRBD2	TRBJ2-7	TGTGCCAGCAGCTTCGACAGGACTAGCGGGGGTAACGAGCAGTACTTC	CASSFDRTSGGNEQYF
few	TRBV18	NA	TRBJ1-3	TGTGCCAGCTCACCCTCGCGGGACCGTGGAAACACCATATATTTT	CASSPSRDRGNTIYF
NA	TRBV7-2	TRBD2	TRBJ2-7	TGTGCCAGCAGCTCTCGACTAGCGGGGGGGCCCCCGTACTTC	CASSSRLAGGPPYF
NA	TRBV29-1	NA	TRBJ1-2	TGCAGCGTCCGGGACACCCTCTATGGCTACACCTTC	CSVRDTLYGYTF
NA	TRBV11-2	TRBD1	TRBJ1-1	TGTGCCAGCAGCTTAGGACAGGGGAACACTGAAGCTTTCTTT	CASSLGQGNTEAFF
few	TRBV28	NA	TRBJ1-2	TGTGCCAGCAGTTTAACAGCCTCCTATGGCTACACCTTC	CASSLTASYGYTF
NA	TRBV3-1/TRBV3-2	NA	TRBJ1-1	TGTGCCAGCAGCCACTCGGGTAAAATGAACACTGAAGCTTTCTTT	CASSHSGKMNTEAFF
once	TRBV5-1	NA	TRBJ1-6	TGCGCCAGCAGCTTGGCGCTGGGTGGCAGCCGGAGCTCCTATAATTCACCCCTCCACTTT	CASSLALGGSRSSYNSPLHF
NA	TRBV10-2	TRBD1	TRBJ1-5	TGCGCCAGCAGTGACCCGGGACAGGGGATTTTTCAGCCCCAGCATTTT	CASSDPGQGIFQPQHF
few	TRBV5-4	NA	TRBJ2-7	TGTGCCAGCAGCTTGATGTCCCAAGAGCAGTACTTC	CASSLMSQEQYF
NA	TRBV7-3	TRBD1	TRBJ2-3	TGTGCCAGCAGCTCGGGACAGGGGCTATCCACAGATACGCAGTATTTT	CASSSGQGLSTDTQYF
NA	TRBV6-6	NA	TRBJ2-1	TGTGCCAGCAGTTACAGGGAGGTTGATGAGCAGTTCTTC	CASSYREVDEQFF
NA	TRBV27	NA	TRBJ1-2	TGTGCCAGCGCGAACCGAGGGACTAACTATGGCTACACCTTC	CASANRGTNYGYTF
NA	TRBV2	NA	TRBJ1-3	TGTGCCAGCAGTGTTGAGACTGCTGGAAACACCATATATTTT	CASSVETAGNTIYF
NA	TRBV13	TRBD1	TRBJ1-1	TGTGCCAGCAGCCCTGGGACAGGGGCCATGAACACTGAAGCTTTCTTT	CASSPGTGAMNTEAFF
NA	TRBV5-6	TRBD1	TRBJ1-2	TGTGCCAGCAGCCAAATCATGGGACAGGGAGACTATGGCTACACCTTC	CASSQIMGQGDYGYTF
NA	TRBV18	NA	TRBJ1-1	TGTGCCAGCGCAGGATTGATCACTGAAGCTTTCTTT	CASAGLITEAFF
NA	TRBV5-5	NA	TRBJ1-6	TGTGCCAGCAGCCGGGATGGAGCTGAGATTACTTATTCACCCCTCCACTTT	CASSRDGAEITYSPLHF
NA	TRBV4-2	TRBD2	TRBJ2-1	TGTGCCAGCAGCCACGCCGCGGGGGATACCTACAATGAGCAGTTCTTC	CASSHAAGDTYNEQFF
NA	TRBV7-8	NA	TRBJ2-5	TGTGCCAGCAGCTTACCCCGTATCGGGGTTCAAGAGACCCAGTACTTC	CASSLPRIGVQETQYF
NA	TRBV7-9	TRBD2	TRBJ2-5	TGTGCCAGCAGCCCTAACCTAGCGGGGGTAGAGACCCAGTACTTC	CASSPNLAGVETQYF
NA	TRBV5-1	NA	TRBJ2-3	TGCGCCAGCAGCTCTATGACTAGCACAGATACGCAGTATTTT	CASSSMTSTDTQYF
NA	TRBV11-3	TRBD2	TRBJ2-1	TGTGCCAGCAGCCTGACTAGCGGGGCTGCCTACAATGAGCAGTTCTTC	CASSLTSGAAYNEQFF
few	TRBV28	TRBD1	TRBJ1-2	TGTGCCAGTATTCAGGGGGCGACTAACTATGGCTACACCTTC	CASIQGATNYGYTF
NA	TRBV6-5	NA	TRBJ1-3	TGTGCCAGCAGTCGGACAAAAGGGGGAAACACCATATATTTT	CASSRTKGGNTIYF
NA	TRBV7-2	NA	TRBJ1-1	TGTGCCAGCACCAGAGGACAGACGACGAACACTGAAGCTTTCTTT	CASTRGQTTNTEAFF
NA	TRBV27	NA	TRBJ1-4	TGTGCCAGCAGTATCAGGACACCCGTTAATGAAAAACTGTTTTTT	CASSIRTPVNEKLFF